The clone carrying this TCR beta chain has a handful of counts. The sample belongs to a study of blood T cell repertoires in COVID-19. Study-wide context: Sample material is recorded as cDNA or gDNA derived from T cells, B-cell-depleted T cells, or PBMCs.

The CDR3 is 13 residues long. Trimming took 5 bases from V and 2 from J, leaving 10 bases between them. Germline V gene data show CDR1 as SGHTA and CDR2 as FQGNSA. Produced via immunoSEQ multiplex PCR; TCRdb's table is partial and in-frame only. The sample gives 110,000 to 150,000 clones, roughly 80% of which show up once; about 4% is in the top ten. This TCR derives from a woman aged 80 or older with acute or convalescent COVID-19. The chain recombines TRBV7-2 with TRBJ2-7; D remains ambiguous. Sequencing was carried out using peripheral blood. Written as DNA, the CDR3 is TGTGCCAGCAGCATACTCCCCACCTACGAGCAGTACTTC. Translation: CASSILPTYEQYF.